This TCR beta chain was identified during a study of cytomegalovirus exposure and HLA in healthy donors. Study in general: Researchers found that around 80% of 300 to 450 genotyped donors fell within the Caucasian-associated ancestry cluster.

On this clone itself: The antigen is unknown.

PCR employed 60 Vbeta and 13 Jbeta primers. Sequencing was performed with immunoSEQ multiplex PCR; in TCRdb, only in-frame clones are kept and a portion is missing. The sample holds about 160,000 clones, roughly 82% seen once. Study results and caveats: Per a prior analysis, the majority of TCR beta V segments were productive roughly 87% or roughly 30% of the time. There were some public TCRs occurring in many donors, but most TCR sequences were rare. CMV serostatus stood as the only immune exposure information on hand.

This CDR3 has 13 amino acids. The germline V and J ends were trimmed by 0 bases and 6 bases, with 9 bases remaining between them. CDR1 and CDR2 (germline): LNHNV, YYDKDF (reference sequence). Material: PBMCs. The chain couples TRBV15 to TRBJ2-7; maybe TRBD2 (5 bases). The clonotype comes from a girl aged 10 to 17 in good health and CMV-seropositive. The CDR3: CATSRESAGEQYF. The DNA of the CDR3 is TGTGCCACCAGCAGAGAGTCCGCGGGCGAGCAGTACTTC. The full variable domain, completed using reference TRBV15 and TRBJ2-7, is DAMVIQNPRYQVTQFGKPVTLSCSQTLNHNVMYWYQQKSSQAPKLLFHYYDKDFNNEADTPDNFQSRRPNTSFCFLDIRSPGLGDTAMYLCATSRESAGEQYFGPGTRLTVT.